Below, 11 T cell receptor beta chains from the same sample are listed, as sequenced in a study of blood T cell repertoires in COVID-19. Data came from immunoSEQ multiplex PCR; TCRdb stores just in-frame clones and leaves some out. The sample includes some 89,000 clones, about 87% seen only once; the top ten take over 15%. Sequenced sample: peripheral blood. The receptors stem from a human donor in a cohort sampled during active COVID-19.

The rearrangement joins TRBV10-1 to TRBJ2-1; 11 bases line up with TRBD2. Per the germline V gene, CDR1 is WNHNN and CDR2 is SYGVQD (reference sequence). The CDR3 is made up of 21 amino acids. Germline trimming cut 0 bases from V and 2 bases from J; bases unmatched to any gene: 15. CDR3 nucleotide sequence: TGCGCCAGCAGTGAGTCGATAGCGGGAGGGGGTCAGAGGGTACCCTACAATGAGCAGTTCTTC. This codes for CASSESIAGGGQRVPYNEQFF.

The CDR3 reads CASSDPDRLTFF. The CDR3 nucleotides read TGCGCCAGCAGTGACCCGGACAGGTTGACTTTCTTT. The chain joins TRBV10-2 to TRBJ1-1; 7 bases fit TRBD1. This CDR3 has 12 residues. Germline V gene lookup returns CDR1 WSHSY and CDR2 SAAADI. V was pared by 3 bases and J by 12 bases, with 7 bases of the junction left unmatched.

The chain couples TRBV27 to TRBJ2-1; 7 positions match TRBD2. Germline-derived CDR1 and CDR2 are MNHEY and SMNVEV (reference sequence). CDR3 length: 16 amino acids. V was clipped by 6 bases and J by 0 bases; unmatched bases: 8. The DNA of the CDR3 is TGTGCCAGCAGCCCCCGGGAGGCATACTCCTACAATGAGCAGTTCTTC. It specifies CASSPREAYSYNEQFF.

CDR3 sequence: CASSPPFGGTGAYRDYGYTF. CDR3 DNA sequence: TGCGCCAGCAGCCCACCTTTCGGCGGGACAGGAGCATACCGAGACTATGGCTACACCTTC. The V call is TRBV5-1, the J call TRBJ1-2, with 8 bases matching TRBD1. There are 20 residues in the CDR3. Germline V gives CDR1 SGHRS, CDR2 YFSETQ. The V gene end was trimmed by 4 bases and the J gene end by 3 bases; junction bases not matched to a gene: 23.

This rearrangement joins TRBV13 to TRBJ1-6, with a tentative D call TRBD1 (5 bases). V gave up 5 bases and J gave up 4 bases, with 12 bases separating them. CDR3 size: 15 residues. Germline-derived CDR1 and CDR2 are PRHDT and FYEKMQ (reference sequence). The CDR3 protein is CASSARDLYNSPLHF. The DNA of the CDR3 is TGTGCCAGCAGCGCCCGGGACTTATATAATTCACCCCTCCACTTT.

The genes are TRBV27 and TRBJ2-1, with 10 bases matching TRBD2. This CDR3 contains 17 residues. Germline CDR1 reads MNHEY; CDR2 reads SMNVEV (reference sequence). J lost 3 bases, V lost 2 bases, and 7 bases had no gene match. CDR3 protein: CASSLLGLAERYNEQFF. DNA of the CDR3: TGTGCCAGCAGTTTACTTGGACTAGCGGAACGCTACAATGAGCAGTTCTTC.

This chain links TRBV11-2 with TRBJ1-4; maybe TRBD1 (6 bases). V lost 5 bases to trimming and J lost 7 bases, with 20 bases between them. This CDR3 has 16 residues. Germline values: CDR1 SGHAT, CDR2 FQNNGV. DNA of the CDR3: TGTGCCAGCAGCACGCGCCGGACAGATATTGCTGAAAAACTGTTTTTT. Translation: CASSTRRTDIAEKLFF.

V usage is TRBV15 and J usage is TRBJ2-2, with a weak D call TRBD2 (6 bases). V lost 3 bases, J lost 1 base, and 12 bases lay in between. This CDR3 comprises 16 residues. Looked up from germline, CDR1 is LNHNV and CDR2 is YYDKDF (reference sequence). The CDR3: CATSSPGRGNTGELFF. In nucleotides, the CDR3 is TGTGCCACCAGCAGCCCCGGGCGGGGGAACACCGGGGAGCTGTTTTTT.

This chain uses TRBV7-6 with TRBJ1-1; 8 positions agree with TRBD1. From germline, CDR1 is SGHVS and CDR2 FNYEAQ. The V gene end was trimmed by 5 bases and the J gene end by 6 bases; junction bases not matched to a gene: 5. This CDR3 has 13 amino acids. This chain's CDR3 is CASSQDRVAEAFF. As DNA, the CDR3 is TGTGCCAGCAGCCAGGACAGGGTGGCTGAAGCTTTCTTT.

This sequence joins TRBV7-2 and TRBJ2-5, with D perhaps TRBD2 (6 bases). Trimming took off 4 bases at V and 3 bases at J, with 18 bases between the two ends. The length of the CDR3 is 16 residues. Germline V gives CDR1 SGHTA, CDR2 FQGNSA. The CDR3 bases are TGTGCCAGCAGCTCCCCAGGTGAGGTAGCGGAAGAGACCCAGTACTTC. Residues: CASSSPGEVAEETQYF.

The chain carries TRBV7-6 and TRBJ2-2; 8 nucleotides line up with TRBD1. J lost 4 bases, V lost 4 bases, and 8 bases had no gene match. CDR1 is SGHVS and CDR2 is FNYEAQ in the germline V gene. This CDR3 is built from 16 residues. DNA for the CDR3: TGTGCCAGCAGCTCCGGGACAGGAGACTTCACCGGGGAGCTGTTTTTT. As protein: CASSSGTGDFTGELFF.